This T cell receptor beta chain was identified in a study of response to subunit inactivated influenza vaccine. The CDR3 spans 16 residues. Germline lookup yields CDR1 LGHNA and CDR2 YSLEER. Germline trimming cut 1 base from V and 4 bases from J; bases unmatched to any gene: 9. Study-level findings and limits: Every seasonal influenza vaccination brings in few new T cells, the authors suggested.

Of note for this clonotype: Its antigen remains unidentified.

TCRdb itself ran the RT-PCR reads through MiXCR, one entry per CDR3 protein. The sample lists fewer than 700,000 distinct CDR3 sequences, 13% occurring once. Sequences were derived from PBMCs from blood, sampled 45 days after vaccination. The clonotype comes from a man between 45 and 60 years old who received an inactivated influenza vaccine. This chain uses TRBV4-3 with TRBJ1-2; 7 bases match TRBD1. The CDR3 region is CASSQGATGLIYGYTF. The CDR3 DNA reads TGCGCCAGCAGCCAAGGGGCGACAGGGCTTATCTATGGCTACACCTTC.